This TCR beta chain came from a study of radiotherapy plus CTLA-4 blockade in lung cancer (dated by TCRdb to between 2018 and 2020). Regarding the study in general: Objective responses were observed in 18% of enrolled patients, and disease control was achieved in around 28%.

The study tested focal radiation therapy combined with CTLA-4 blockade (ipilimumab) in patients with chemo-refractory metastatic non-small-cell lung cancer. Libraries were prepared through the immunoSEQ multiplex PCR assay. Not all clones reach the TCRdb copy of this immuneACCESS table, which keeps in-frame sequences only. Checked studies attribute under half of the gap to unresolved V genes and leave the rest unexplained. Within this sample are roughly 68,000 clones, with roughly 75% of them counted one time only. Around 7% of the sample lies in the top ten. To note about this clone: The clone's antigen remains unknown. It has no much larger one-base neighbor in the sample; base qualities were not kept.

Beyond this particular receptor, the publication reports: Increased serum interferon-beta after radiation, together with early dynamic changes in blood T cell clones, were reported to be the strongest predictors of response. After treatment with radiotherapy and ipilimumab, TCR clones that originated in tumors expanded in peripheral blood.

The sample was peripheral blood, taken from a patient treated with radiotherapy plus ipilimumab. The TCR originated in a human donor with non-small cell lung cancer who had a complete response to radiotherapy plus ipilimumab.

The DNA is TGCGCCAGCAGCCGCAACAGGGGAATGGGGGAAAAACTGTTTTTT. This yields the protein CASSRNRGMGEKLFF. The sequence is built from TRBV4-1 and TRBJ1-4; TRBD1 agrees with 7 junctional bases. The CDR3, from cysteine to phenylalanine, totals 15 residues. CDR3 DNA only is kept here, 45 bases in frame from base 1. Reading the germline V gene gives CDR1 MGHRA and CDR2 YSYEKL. The junction shows trimming of 4 bases on V and 8 bases on J, and the gene matches do not reach 10 bases of it.